This T cell receptor (beta chain) was captured in a study of T-cell reconstitution after alpha-beta-depleted transplantation in children. This clonotype has a count of ten or more. What it binds is unknown. Preparing the TCRbeta library involved the use of unique molecular identifiers. MiXCR, applied by TCRdb to the PCR reads, yields one record per CDR3 protein. The sample consists of over 200,000 distinct CDR3 sequences, 11% of them appearing once. The V gene's germline CDR1 is KGHSH and CDR2 LQKENI. Trimming left V 2 bases short and J 4 bases short, with 5 bases between. The CDR3 has 13 residues. Study-level findings and limits: There were reportedly several hundred expanded graft clones from which alpha-beta T cells came about two months after transplant. The origin of high day-60 TCRbeta diversity in some patients lay in surviving recipient T cells and thymic progenitors.

The source material was PBMCs, sampled before TCRalphabeta/CD19-depleted stem cell transplant. The chain links TRBV18 to TRBJ1-4; D is unclear. This TCR was recovered from a child under three years old with acute myeloid leukemia, due to receive a stem cell transplant. CDR3 bases: TGTGCCAGCTCACCAGGCGTTAATGAAAAACTGTTTTTT. This encodes CASSPGVNEKLFF.